One sample yielded the 31 T cell receptor beta chains listed below, sequenced in a study of TIL therapy for anti-PD-1-resistant metastatic lung cancer. Time point denoted: pre-treatment sample, taken before nivolumab and TIL therapy. The libraries were made with immunoSEQ v3. Data came from immunoSEQ multiplex PCR; TCRdb stores just in-frame clones and leaves some out. Among tens of thousands of clones listed, about 86% were seen once. Sequencing was performed on blood, taken at baseline. These receptors were obtained from a person aged 30 to 80 with non-small cell lung cancer.

V and J are TRBV27 and TRBJ2-7; TRBD1 agrees at 9 bases. From germline, CDR1 is MNHEY and CDR2 SMNVEV (reference sequence). The CDR3 contains 15 residues. J was trimmed by 7 bases and V by 7 bases; bases with no gene match: 14. The CDR3 DNA reads as TGTGCCAGCAAGTTCAGGGGACAGGGTAAGACGGAGCAGTACTTC. Translated: CASKFRGQGKTEQYF.

The chain is built from TRBV6-2 or TRBV6-3 and TRBJ2-2; D gene ambiguous. Deletions cut 5 bases from V and 4 bases from J, with 8 bases between. The CDR3 runs 13 residues. Looked up from germline, CDR1 is MNHEY and CDR2 is SVGEGT. CDR3 amino acids: CASSALGTGELFF. The DNA of the CDR3 is TGTGCCAGCAGTGCCCTAGGCACCGGGGAGCTGTTTTTT.

This sequence joins TRBV4-3 and TRBJ1-2; the D gene is possibly TRBD1 (6 bases). CDR3 length: 14 amino acids. Germline CDR1 LGHNA, CDR2 YSLEER. Trimming took off 2 bases at V and 4 bases at J, with 11 bases between the two ends. CDR3: CASSQRGTSYGYTF. CDR3 sequence (DNA): TGCGCCAGCAGCCAACGAGGGACATCCTATGGCTACACCTTC.

V and J are TRBV20-1 and TRBJ1-3; 8 bases are a match to TRBD1. From germline, CDR1 is DFQATT and CDR2 SNEGSKA (reference sequence). The CDR3 has 14 amino acids. The junction had 3 bases not matched to a gene; V was cut back by 3 bases and J by 2 bases. The CDR3 loop reads CSASDRGAGNTIYF. DNA of the CDR3: TGCAGTGCTAGTGACAGGGGTGCTGGAAACACCATATATTTT.

The chain uses TRBV12-3 or TRBV12-4 and TRBJ2-5; D possibly corresponds to TRBD1 (6 bases). The CDR3 contains 13 residues. The V and J ends lost 5 bases and 5 bases respectively, with 12 bases between them. CDR3 sequence: CASSTLQGETQYF. CDR3 DNA: TGTGCCAGCAGTACTCTCCAGGGGGAGACCCAGTACTTC.

This chain connects TRBV10-3 to TRBJ2-1, with TRBD2 matching over 11 bases. There are 18 residues in the CDR3. Germline CDR1 is ENHRY and CDR2 is SYGVKD. Trimming took 1 base from V and 2 from J; bases not matched to a gene: 7. The CDR3 reads CAISEWVAGGDPYNEQFF. CDR3 nucleotide sequence: TGTGCCATCAGTGAGTGGGTAGCGGGAGGGGACCCCTACAATGAGCAGTTCTTC.

The rearrangement links TRBV28 to TRBJ2-7, with TRBD2 matching 10 bases. The CDR3 has 15 residues. Germline loops: CDR1 MDHEN, CDR2 SYDVKM. The V and J ends lost 4 bases and 1 base, in that order; junction bases with no gene match: 4. In nucleotides, the CDR3 is TGTGCCAGCAGTTCCGGACTAGCGGTGTCCTACGAGCAGTACTTC. Amino acids: CASSSGLAVSYEQYF. Full variable domain (remainder filled in from reference TRBV28 and TRBJ2-7): DVKVTQSSRYLVKRTGEKVFLECVQDMDHENMFWYRQDPGLGLRLIYFSYDVKMKEKGDIPEGYSVSREKKERFSLILESASTNQTSMYLCASSSGLAVSYEQYFGPGTRLTVT.

This chain connects TRBV4-3 to TRBJ1-5, with 8 bases identical to TRBD1. Per the germline V gene, CDR1 is LGHNA and CDR2 is YSLEER. J gave up 0 bases and V 2 bases, and 3 bases lay outside the gene matches. The CDR3 sequence is 16 residues long. The CDR3 bases are TGCGCCAGCAGCCAAAAGGACAGGGTTAGCAATCAGCCCCAGCATTTT. Translating gives CASSQKDRVSNQPQHF.

The chain has TRBV7-2 and TRBJ2-7; D unresolved. Germline values: CDR1 SGHTA, CDR2 FQGNSA. This CDR3 has 14 residues. Trimming stripped 9 bases from V and 2 bases from J, with 17 bases between. CDR3 nucleotide sequence: TGTGCCAGTTCCGGGCTATCATCAACCTACGAGCAGTACTTC. This gives the protein CASSGLSSTYEQYF.

The chain is built from TRBV25-1 and TRBJ1-2; D is perhaps TRBD1 (5 bases). CDR1 and CDR2 from the germline V gene are MGHDK and SYGVNS. The CDR3 extends over 14 amino acids. Trimming shortened V by 4 bases and J by 6 bases, and 15 bases separated the two germline ends. The CDR3 nucleotides read TGTGCCAGCAGTGCAACAACAGGCCCTGATGGCTACACCTTC. Its translation is CASSATTGPDGYTF.

The chain employs TRBV5-1 and TRBJ2-5; 12 bases are a match to TRBD2. Germline trimming cut 4 bases from V and 5 bases from J; bases unmatched to any gene: 15. CDR1 and CDR2 from the germline V gene are SGHRS and YFSETQ. This CDR3 contains 18 residues. For the CDR3, the DNA is TGCGCCAGCAGCCCGCCGGTGGCTAGCGGGGGGGCCGGGGAGACCCAGTACTTC. Its translation: CASSPPVASGGAGETQYF.

The sample holds one count of this clone. The rearrangement joins TRBV11-2 to TRBJ1-3, with 7 nucleotides matching TRBD1. Trimming removed 1 base from V and 0 bases from J; junction bases left unmatched: 3. The CDR3 is 16 amino acids. Germline V lookup: CDR1 SGHAT, CDR2 FQNNGV. The CDR3 loop reads CASSLVGTVSGNTIYF. The CDR3, as DNA: TGTGCCAGCAGCTTAGTTGGGACAGTCTCTGGAAACACCATATATTTT.

This clone occurred once. The chain joins TRBV5-5 to TRBJ2-7; D is perhaps TRBD1 (6 bases). The CDR3 loop spans 13 amino acids. Trimming stripped 0 bases from V and 6 bases from J, with 10 bases between. In germline, CDR1 is SGHKS, CDR2 YYEKEE (reference sequence). CDR3 nucleotides: TGTGCCAGCAGCTTGGGGACAGATCGCGAGCAGTACTTC. Amino acid sequence: CASSLGTDREQYF.

V usage is TRBV4-3 and J usage is TRBJ2-7; TRBD2 matches at 8 bases. The V and J ends lost 0 bases and 10 bases, in that order; junction bases with no gene match: 11. Per the germline V gene, CDR1 is LGHNA and CDR2 is YSLEER. The CDR3 length is 15 residues. This chain's CDR3 is CASSQDLVAGPPQYF. CDR3 bases: TGCGCCAGCAGCCAAGATCTCGTAGCGGGGCCCCCTCAGTACTTC.

The chain employs TRBV4-3 and TRBJ1-1, with 8 bases lining up with TRBD1. CDR3 length: 15 residues. The germline V gene has CDR1 LGHNA and CDR2 YSLEER. V lost 7 bases to trimming and J lost 5 bases; unmatched junction nucleotides: 12. CDR3 coding DNA: TGCGCCAGCAAACACTCGGACAGGGTTGGGACTGAAGCTTTCTTT. It is translated as CASKHSDRVGTEAFF.

V and J are TRBV10-1 and TRBJ2-5; TRBD1 matches at 7 bases. With V trimmed by 9 bases and J by 3 bases, 7 bases remained unmatched. Germline V lookup: CDR1 WNHNN, CDR2 SYGVQD (reference sequence). The CDR3 consists of 13 residues. The CDR3 region is CARHGDRKETQYF. The CDR3, as DNA: TGCGCCAGACATGGGGACAGAAAAGAGACCCAGTACTTC.

The chain uses TRBV2 and TRBJ2-3; the D gene is possibly TRBD2 (7 bases). Trimming cost V 7 bases and J 2 bases, with 13 bases left between them. This CDR3 is built from 14 residues. Germline V gene data show CDR1 as SNHLY and CDR2 as FYNNEI. In nucleotides, the CDR3 is TGTGCCAGCACCGGGGGGCCGCTCACAGATACGCAGTATTTT. Its protein product is CASTGGPLTDTQYF.

The chain uses TRBV9 and TRBJ2-7, with TRBD1 identical over 7 bases. The V segment lost 3 bases and the J segment 3 bases; nucleotides outside the gene matches: 9. CDR3 length: 15 residues. The germline V gene encodes CDR1 SGDLS and CDR2 YYNGEE. The chain's CDR3 is CASSAYGDRFYEQYF. In DNA, the CDR3 is TGTGCCAGCAGCGCCTATGGGGACAGATTCTACGAGCAGTACTTC.

This chain connects TRBV7-6 to TRBJ2-3; D not resolved. Germline assignment: CDR1 SGHVS and CDR2 FNYEAQ. V was clipped by 1 base and J by 0 bases, with 8 bases between them. The length of the CDR3 is 15 residues. CDR3 amino acids: CASSLGGRSTDTQYF. DNA for the CDR3: TGTGCCAGCAGCTTAGGCGGACGGAGCACAGATACGCAGTATTTT.

The V and J genes are TRBV18 and TRBJ1-2, with 9 bases identical to TRBD1. The germline V gene encodes CDR1 KGHSH and CDR2 LQKENI. This CDR3 is built from 15 residues. Trimming removed 3 bases from V and 7 bases from J; junction bases left unmatched: 9. CDR3 sequence (DNA): TGTGCCAGCTCACCGGGACAGGGTCCTAATTTTGGCTACACCTTC. This translates into CASSPGQGPNFGYTF.

The CDR3 protein is CASSLDGNTGELFF. DNA for the CDR3: TGCGCCAGCAGCTTGGACGGGAACACCGGGGAGCTGTTTTTT. The V and J genes are TRBV5-1 and TRBJ2-2; no reliable D call. The length of the CDR3 is 14 residues. The ends were cut back, 0 bases at V and 1 base at J, with 4 bases in the middle. CDR1 and CDR2 (germline): SGHRS, YFSETQ.

This rearrangement joins TRBV6-2 or TRBV6-3 to TRBJ1-5; D is unresolved. Between the trimmed V and J ends, which lost 2 bases and 1 base, there was a span of 9 bases. The CDR3 covers 15 residues. Germline V gives CDR1 MNHEY, CDR2 SVGEGT. CDR3 DNA: TGTGCCAGCAGTTACATGTCGGTGAGCAATCAGCCCCAGCATTTT. Protein: CASSYMSVSNQPQHF.

This clone is a singleton in its sample. CDR3 sequence reads: CASSFGHRERETQYF. DNA of the CDR3: TGTGCCAGCAGCTTCGGACACAGGGAGAGAGAGACCCAGTACTTC. The rearrangement joins TRBV7-2 to TRBJ2-5; tentatively, D is TRBD1 (6 bases). The CDR3 has 15 residues. Germline V CDR1 and CDR2: SGHTA, FQGNSA. V gave up 3 bases and J gave up 4 bases, with 15 bases separating them. Combining the CDR3 with reference TRBV7-2 and TRBJ2-5 gives the whole variable domain GAGVSQSPSNKVTEKGKDVELRCDPISGHTALYWYRQSLGQGLEFLIYFQGNSAPDKSGLPSDRFSAERTGGSVSTLTIQRTQQEDSAVYLCASSFGHRERETQYFGPGTRLLVL.

The chain couples TRBV24-1 to TRBJ2-3; 7 bases map to TRBD2. CDR3 length: 14 residues. V gave up 8 bases and J gave up 1 base; unmatched junction bases: 5. Germline V gene data show CDR1 as KGHDR and CDR2 as SFDVKD. CDR3 loop: CATTEAGRTDTQYF. CDR3 nucleotides: TGTGCCACCACCGAAGCGGGGCGCACAGATACGCAGTATTTT.

This clone was found once. This chain links TRBV30 with TRBJ1-1; possible D gene TRBD1, 5 bases. The CDR3 runs to 14 residues. Looked up from germline, CDR1 is GTSNPN and CDR2 is SVGIG (reference sequence). The germline V and J ends were trimmed by 1 base and 5 bases, with 14 bases remaining between them. CDR3 DNA sequence: TGTGCCTGGAGTGAGGGGTTTCTGAGGACTGAAGCTTTCTTT. Translated, it gives CAWSEGFLRTEAFF.

J is TRBJ2-7 and V is TRBV6-1; D ambiguous. The length of the CDR3 is 15 residues. CDR1 and CDR2 (germline): MNHNS, SASEGT. V lost 2 bases, J lost 12 bases, and 23 bases lay in between. The DNA for the CDR3 is TGTGCCAGCAGTGAATACCCATCGCCTCCAGGCTCGAGGTACTTC. Residues: CASSEYPSPPGSRYF.

This sequence joins TRBV4-3 and TRBJ2-1; 7 bases align to TRBD1. The CDR3 is made up of 17 amino acids. CDR1 is LGHNA, CDR2 YSLEER, per germline. J gave up 5 bases and V 1 base, and 11 bases lay outside the gene matches. The CDR3 spells CASSQVGPGQLNNEQFF. The CDR3 DNA sequence: TGCGCCAGCAGCCAAGTTGGTCCGGGACAGCTTAACAATGAGCAGTTCTTC.

The V gene is TRBV19, the J gene TRBJ2-3; 7 positions agree with TRBD1. Trimming cost V 4 bases and J 5 bases; bases outside gene matches: 6. In germline, CDR1 is LNHDA, CDR2 SQIVND (reference sequence). The CDR3 runs 14 residues. The DNA for the CDR3 is TGTGCCAGTAGTACCACAGGGGCCGGAGATACGCAGTATTTT. Encoded protein: CASSTTGAGDTQYF.

The rearrangement links TRBV3-1 (or the pseudogene TRBV3-2) to TRBJ2-5; weak D call: TRBD2 (7 bases). Per germline, CDR1 LGHDT and CDR2 YNNKEL (reference sequence). The V end was cut by 0 bases, the J end by 5 bases, with 22 bases between. The length of the CDR3 is 18 residues. Written as DNA, the CDR3 is TGTGCCAGCAGCCAAGATGATGGCGGGGGCCCCTTTTGGGAGACCCAGTACTTC. It codes for CASSQDDGGGPFWETQYF.

The chain is built from TRBV5-6 and TRBJ1-1; possibly TRBD1 for D (6 bases). V lost 1 base and J 3 bases, leaving 10 bases between the germline ends. The CDR3 is 14 amino acids. CDR1 is SGHDT, CDR2 YYEEEE, per germline. The CDR3 DNA follows: TGTGCCAGCAGCTTGAGGGGGGGCCACACTGAAGCTTTCTTT. This encodes CASSLRGGHTEAFF.

The chain uses TRBV28 and TRBJ2-7; 9 bases agree with TRBD2. The V gene end was trimmed by 6 bases and the J gene end by 3 bases; junction bases not matched to a gene: 12. The CDR3 is 16 amino acids. Per germline, CDR1 MDHEN and CDR2 SYDVKM. The CDR3 reads CASSIAAGGPDYEQYF. The CDR3 nucleotides are TGTGCCAGCAGCATCGCCGCGGGAGGGCCAGACTACGAGCAGTACTTC.